The TCR beta chain described here comes from a study of T cells expressing NK-cell markers. CDR3 length: 15 amino acids. The germline V gene has CDR1 SEHNR and CDR2 FQNEAQ (reference sequence). Following a re-call of the 5' RACE reads, TCRdb has one entry per CDR3 protein and lacks DNA. The repertoire table contains 350,000 to 450,000 distinct CDR3 sequences. Sequenced input: blood T cells: a sorted CD56 or NKG2C T cell subset, CD4+ or CD8+ T cells, or bulk PBMC T cells (not recorded which). The J gene is TRBJ2-6, the V gene TRBV7-9. This sequence originates from a man between 18 and 69 years old in good health. The CDR3 loop is CASSSTETGANVLTF.